This TCR beta chain stems from a study of blood T cell repertoires in COVID-19. As for the study in general: The origin of the acute and convalescent COVID-19 samples was the United States, Italy and Spain. Sample material is recorded as cDNA or gDNA derived from T cells, B-cell-depleted T cells, or PBMCs.

The authors' processing: Estimates of nucleated cell counts were drawn from the amplification of reference gene primers. This table comes from immunoSEQ multiplex PCR, and its TCRdb copy is limited to in-frame clones, with some not included. V and J calls and clone size come straight from that table; D and trimming were deduced from the DNA. The table has some 16,000 clones, approximately 88% seen once. The CDR3 runs to 14 residues. Trimming left V 6 bases short and J 3 bases short, with 18 bases between. Per germline, CDR1 SQVTM and CDR2 ANQGSEA. The receptor was derived from a human donor in a cohort sampled during active COVID-19. The chain uses TRBV29-1 and TRBJ2-7; possibly TRBD1 for D (5 bases). Input material: peripheral blood. The CDR3 is CSVIFDSTGYEQYF. The CDR3 nucleotides are TGCAGCGTCATTTTCGACAGTACCGGCTACGAGCAGTACTTC.